This section outlines one TCR beta chain sequence together with its context. The data were obtained in a study of blood T cell repertoires in COVID-19. Study information: Whether acute or convalescent, the COVID-19 samples came from the United States, Italy and Spain. From T cells, B-cell-depleted T cells, or PBMCs came the material, which was cDNA or gDNA.

Germline-derived CDR1 and CDR2 are SGHAT and FQNNGV. The CDR3 loop spans 16 amino acids. Germline trimming cut 4 bases from V and 1 base from J; bases unmatched to any gene: 8. Study processing details: Quantification of nucleated cells was approximated via reference gene primer amplification. The data were produced by immunoSEQ multiplex PCR, yet TCRdb's version contains in-frame clones alone and is incomplete. V and J calls and clone size are as listed in that table; D and trimming were resolved from the DNA. The sample has about 240,000 clones; approximately 83% are singletons. Sample: peripheral blood. The rearrangement joins TRBV11-2 to TRBJ2-3, with 7 bases identical to TRBD2. The TCR was taken from a young woman who had recovered from COVID-19. Written as DNA, the CDR3 is TGTGCCAGCAGCTCCTATTTAAGCGGGGGCACAGATACGCAGTATTTT. Protein sequence: CASSSYLSGGTDTQYF. The complete variable domain, with remaining parts taken from reference TRBV11-2 and TRBJ2-3, reads EAGVAQSPRYKIIEKRQSVAFWCNPISGHATLYWYQQILGQGPKLLIQFQNNGVVDDSQLPKDRFSAERLKGVDSTLKIQPAKLEDSAVYLCASSSYLSGGTDTQYFGPGTRLTVL.